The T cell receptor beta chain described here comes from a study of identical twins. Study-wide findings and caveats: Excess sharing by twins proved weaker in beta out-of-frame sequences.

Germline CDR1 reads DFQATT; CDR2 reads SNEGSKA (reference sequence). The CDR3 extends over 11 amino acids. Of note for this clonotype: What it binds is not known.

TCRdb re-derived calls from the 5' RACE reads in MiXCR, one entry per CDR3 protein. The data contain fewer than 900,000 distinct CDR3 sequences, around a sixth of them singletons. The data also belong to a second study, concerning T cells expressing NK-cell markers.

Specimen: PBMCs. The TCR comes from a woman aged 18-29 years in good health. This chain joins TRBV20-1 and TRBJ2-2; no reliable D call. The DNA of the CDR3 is TGCAGCGCCACAAACACCGGGGAGCTGTTTTTT. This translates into CSATNTGELFF.